One sample yielded the 19 T cell receptor beta chains listed below, sequenced in a study of cytomegalovirus exposure and HLA in healthy donors. Both 60 Vbeta primers and 13 Jbeta primers went into the PCR. Produced via immunoSEQ multiplex PCR; TCRdb's table is partial and in-frame only. Of some 250,000 clones listed, 82% are singletons. Sequenced material: PBMCs. These receptors all stem from a woman in her forties in good health and CMV-seropositive.

The rearrangement links TRBV5-1 to TRBJ1-1; 12 bases align to TRBD1. V shed 4 bases and J 3 bases; nucleotides not matched to a gene: 10. Germline CDR1 and CDR2: SGHRS and YFSETQ. The CDR3 contains 17 residues. CDR3 sequence (DNA): TGCGCCAGCAGCGGGTCCGGGACAGGGGGCGGGGACACTGAAGCTTTCTTT. Its protein is CASSGSGTGGGDTEAFF.

The chain employs TRBV6-5 and TRBJ1-1, with TRBD1 matching 7 bases. Germline trimming cut 4 bases from V and 8 bases from J; bases unmatched to any gene: 4. Germline assignment: CDR1 MNHEY and CDR2 SVGAGI. CDR3 length: 12 residues. The CDR3 here is CASSSNRGEAFF. CDR3 DNA: TGTGCCAGCAGTTCTAACAGGGGAGAAGCTTTCTTT.

V and J are TRBV4-1 and TRBJ2-6; TRBD2 matches 15 bases. The J segment lost 2 bases and the V segment lost 3 bases, leaving 2 bases of the junction unmatched. The CDR3 has 18 residues. Germline-derived CDR1 and CDR2 are MGHRA and YSYEKL. Here the CDR3 DNA reads TGCGCCAGCAGCCACTGGACTAGCGGGGGGGCTGGGGCCAACGTCCTGACTTTC. Protein sequence: CASSHWTSGGAGANVLTF.

The chain links TRBV6-5 to TRBJ1-1; D remains ambiguous. V lost 5 bases and J 0 bases, leaving 13 bases between the germline ends. The germline V gene has CDR1 MNHEY and CDR2 SVGAGI. The CDR3 spans 15 residues. In DNA form, the CDR3 reads TGTGCCAGCAGTCAATCAACTATCTTGAACACTGAAGCTTTCTTT. Its protein is CASSQSTILNTEAFF.

The rearrangement uses TRBV19 and TRBJ2-1; 8 bases align to TRBD1. V lost 7 bases, J lost 4 bases, and 9 bases stayed unmatched. The CDR3 covers 15 residues. From germline, CDR1 is LNHDA and CDR2 SQIVND (reference sequence). The CDR3 nucleotides are TGTGCCAGTACCCAATACAGGGGGAGGTACAATGAGCAGTTCTTC. Translation: CASTQYRGRYNEQFF.

This clone came up once. This chain links TRBV4-3 with TRBJ2-1, with 8 bases lining up with TRBD2. Germline CDR1 reads LGHNA; CDR2 reads YSLEER. The CDR3 loop spans 17 amino acids. V gave up 2 bases and J gave up 2 bases; unmatched junction bases: 8. CDR3 amino acids: CASSQRGAGRAYNEQFF. The DNA of the CDR3 is TGCGCCAGCAGCCAAAGAGGTGCCGGGAGGGCCTACAATGAGCAGTTCTTC.

The chain uses TRBV9 and TRBJ1-1; TRBD1 might be the D (5 bases). Germline lookup yields CDR1 SGDLS and CDR2 YYNGEE. V lost 4 bases, J lost 1 base, and 11 bases lay in between. The CDR3 extends over 14 amino acids. The CDR3 sequence is CASSTSTENTEAFF. The CDR3 DNA is TGTGCCAGCAGCACATCGACAGAGAACACTGAAGCTTTCTTT.

The V gene is TRBV7-9, the J gene TRBJ2-5, with D possibly TRBD2 on 6 matching bases. V was cut by 6 bases and J by 4 bases, with 6 bases left in between. The CDR3 length is 11 residues. Per germline, CDR1 SEHNR and CDR2 FQNEAQ (reference sequence). CDR3 nucleotides: TGTGCCAGCAGGGGGGGAGAGACCCAGTACTTC. It codes for CASRGGETQYF. The full variable domain, in which reference TRBV7-9 and TRBJ2-5 provide the parts outside the CDR3, is DTGVSQNPRHKITKRGQNVTFRCDPISEHNRLYWYRQTLGQGPEFLTYFQNEAQLEKSRLLSDRFSAERPKGSFSTLEIQRTEQGDSAMYLCASRGGETQYFGPGTRLLVL.

This clone was observed a single time. This chain uses TRBV6-5 with TRBJ2-6, with D uncertain. CDR1 is MNHEY, CDR2 SVGAGI, per germline. V dropped 2 bases and J dropped 0 bases, with 8 bases sitting between them. This CDR3 has 16 amino acids. CDR3 DNA: TGTGCCAGCAGTTACGCTCCCTACTCTGGGGCCAACGTCCTGACTTTC. This gives the protein CASSYAPYSGANVLTF.

The chain combines TRBV30 with TRBJ1-1; 9 nucleotides match TRBD1. The CDR3 spans 14 residues. V gave up 5 bases and J gave up 1 base; unmatched junction bases: 5. Germline assignment: CDR1 GTSNPN and CDR2 SVGIG (reference sequence). The DNA for the CDR3 is TGTGCCTGGTCCCTACAGGGGGCGAACACTGAAGCTTTCTTT. Its translation is CAWSLQGANTEAFF.

The rearrangement uses TRBV11-3 and TRBJ2-7, with a possible D match to TRBD2 (6 bases). The CDR3 has 13 residues. CDR1 is SGHNT and CDR2 is YENEEA in the germline V gene. V dropped 5 bases and J dropped 5 bases, with 13 bases sitting between them. CDR3 sequence: CASSRRGIDEQYF. In DNA, the CDR3 is TGTGCCAGCAGCCGGAGGGGCATAGACGAGCAGTACTTC. Looking up the rest from reference TRBV11-3 and TRBJ2-7 gives the full variable domain: EAGVVQSPRYKIIEKKQPVAFWCNPISGHNTLYWYLQNLGQGPELLIRYENEEAVDDSQLPKDRFSAERLKGVDSTLKIQPAELGDSAVYLCASSRRGIDEQYFGPGTRLTVT.

The V gene is TRBV25-1, the J gene TRBJ1-2, with 8 bases lining up with TRBD1. From germline, CDR1 is MGHDK and CDR2 SYGVNS. V shed 1 base, J shed 7 bases, and the junction held 2 bases outside the gene matches. This CDR3 spans 13 amino acids. The CDR3 sequence: CASSESGTGGYTF. In nucleotides, the CDR3 is TGTGCCAGCAGTGAATCGGGGACAGGTGGCTACACCTTC.

The J gene is TRBJ2-6, the V gene TRBV7-9; D might be TRBD2 (5 bases). CDR3 length: 18 residues. Germline V lookup: CDR1 SEHNR, CDR2 FQNEAQ (reference sequence). V lost 5 bases to trimming and J lost 0 bases, with 17 bases between them. The CDR3 protein is CASSPNPGEGSGANVLTF. In DNA form, the CDR3 reads TGTGCCAGCAGCCCCAACCCCGGAGAGGGCTCTGGGGCCAACGTCCTGACTTTC.

The rearrangement joins TRBV2 to TRBJ2-6; D is undetermined. V was shortened by 8 bases and J by 0 bases, with 14 bases between the two germline ends. Germline CDR1 is SNHLY and CDR2 is FYNNEI. This CDR3 has 16 amino acids. CDR3 sequence: CASGWRIDSGANVLTF. The CDR3 region has the DNA TGTGCCAGCGGCTGGCGGATCGACTCTGGGGCCAACGTCCTGACTTTC. Filled out from reference TRBV2 and TRBJ2-6, the complete variable domain reads EPEVTQTPSHQVTQMGQEVILRCVPISNHLYFYWYRQILGQKVEFLVSFYNNEISEKSEIFDDQFSVERPDGSNFTLKIRSTKLEDSAMYFCASGWRIDSGANVLTFGAGSRLTVL.

CDR3 loop: CASSHVLAGGTETQYF. The DNA for the CDR3 is TGCGCCAGCAGCCATGTACTAGCGGGGGGGACAGAGACCCAGTACTTC. V and J are TRBV4-3 and TRBJ2-5, with 13 bases identical to TRBD2. V shed 3 bases, J shed 4 bases, and the junction held 5 bases outside the gene matches. CDR1 LGHNA and CDR2 YSLEER come from the germline V gene. The CDR3 runs to 16 residues.

The J gene is TRBJ2-1, the V gene TRBV6-5; D is perhaps TRBD2 (5 bases). CDR3 length: 15 amino acids. The germline V gene has CDR1 MNHEY and CDR2 SVGAGI. The V end was cut by 2 bases, the J end by 7 bases, with 15 bases between. CDR3 nucleotides: TGTGCCAGCAGTTACGAGGGTAGGCTTGGTAATGAGCAGTTCTTC. This encodes CASSYEGRLGNEQFF.

The chain joins TRBV4-2 to TRBJ1-2, with a tentative D call TRBD1 (6 bases). CDR1 is LGHNA, CDR2 YNFKEQ, per germline. V lost 0 bases to trimming and J lost 1 base, with 18 bases between them. The CDR3 is made up of 18 amino acids. The CDR3 protein is CASSQDRGGGFINYGYTF. The CDR3, as DNA: TGTGCCAGCAGCCAAGACAGGGGTGGAGGTTTCATTAACTATGGCTACACCTTC.

The rearrangement joins TRBV30 to TRBJ2-1; D may be TRBD1 (6 bases). Germline CDR1 is GTSNPN and CDR2 is SVGIG (reference sequence). The CDR3 consists of 16 residues. V was pared by 2 bases and J by 0 bases, with 14 bases between. In DNA, the CDR3 is TGTGCCTGGAGTCCTCCGGGACAAAGCTCCTACAATGAGCAGTTCTTC. Protein: CAWSPPGQSSYNEQFF.

V usage is TRBV10-3 and J usage is TRBJ2-2; TRBD1 aligns across 7 bases. Germline lookup yields CDR1 ENHRY and CDR2 SYGVKD. J was trimmed by 2 bases and V by 6 bases; bases with no gene match: 6. The CDR3 consists of 15 residues. CDR3 sequence (DNA): TGTGCCATCAGGACGACAGGGTCTAACACCGGGGAGCTGTTTTTT. Translation: CAIRTTGSNTGELFF.